This TCR beta chain originates from a study of cytomegalovirus exposure and HLA in healthy donors. The donors belonged to the roughly 130-subject validation cohort, separate from the roughly 650-subject first cohort. Whole-study results and caveats: Among the CMV-associated chains, a few were confirmed in vitro as specific for CMV antigens. In the 120 validation repertoires, more than 85% of cluster scores exceeded 0, per a later analysis.

Repertoires were generated with immunoSEQ multiplex PCR, while TCRdb's copy carries only in-frame clones and drops some. The table shows about 330,000 clones, with 86% occurring only once. Trimming pared 2 bases from V and 2 bases from J, leaving 18 bases between. Germline CDR1 reads LNHDA; CDR2 reads SQIVND (reference sequence). This CDR3 spans 17 amino acids. This clone was counted a single time. Its matching antigen is unknown. The receptor was derived from a woman aged 18-30 years in good health and CMV-seronegative. The rearrangement links TRBV19 to TRBJ1-1; TRBD1 is a possible D gene (5 bases). Sequenced material: PBMCs. This CDR3 is CASSIPPLGPGNTEAFF. The CDR3 coding sequence is TGTGCCAGTAGTATACCACCCTTGGGGCCCGGTAACACTGAAGCTTTCTTT.